The following is a TCR beta chain sequence with its context. This entry is derived from a study of blood T cell repertoires in COVID-19. Background on the study: The United States, Italy and Spain supplied acute and convalescent COVID-19 samples.

Original data processing: From reference gene primer amplification, estimates of nucleated cell counts were derived. This table comes from immunoSEQ multiplex PCR, and its TCRdb copy is limited to in-frame clones, with some not included. V, J and clone size were drawn from that table, and D and trimming were deduced from the DNA. The sample records about 36,000 clones, about three quarters being singletons. Germline assignment: CDR1 LNHDA and CDR2 SQIVND (reference sequence). Trimming cost V 5 bases and J 0 bases, with 17 bases left between them. The CDR3 totals 16 residues. The rearrangement links TRBV19 to TRBJ2-7, with a possible D match to TRBD1 (6 bases). The sequenced material came from peripheral blood. The TCR comes from a man aged 55 to 69 with active COVID-19. The CDR3 region has the DNA TGTGCCAGTAGTTCACCCGGACAGTCCCGCTCCTACGAGCAGTACTTC. Translating gives CASSSPGQSRSYEQYF.